A selection of T cell receptor beta chains follows, all from one sample in a study of shared clonotypes between healthy human individuals. TCRdb's table, derived via immunoSEQ multiplex PCR, lists solely in-frame clones and lacks some. This table holds 2 million or so clones, roughly 94% found once. Sequencing was carried out using naive CD8+ T cells sorted from blood. These receptors came from a man younger than 35 in good health. Both conserved end residues are trimmed from each CDR3.

v_gene: TRBV5-1
j_gene: TRBJ2-7
CDR3aa: ASSSSSGGVSSYEQY

v_gene: TRBV9
j_gene: TRBJ2-3
CDR3aa: ASESGGTDTQY

v_gene: TRBV14
j_gene: TRBJ2-2
CDR3aa: ASSQDRKGTGELF

v_gene: TRBV11-2
j_gene: TRBJ1-2
CDR3aa: ASSLRGLYGYT

v_gene: TRBV4-1
j_gene: TRBJ1-2
CDR3aa: ASSLGQGEGYGYT

v_gene: TRBV4-1
j_gene: TRBJ2-2
CDR3aa: ASSPPVGGIGELF

v_gene: TRBV6-5
j_gene: TRBJ1-5
CDR3aa: ASSYGGGFGNQPQH

v_gene: TRBV28
j_gene: TRBJ1-3
CDR3aa: ASSLYSGSSSGNTIY

v_gene: TRBV9
j_gene: TRBJ2-1
CDR3aa: ASSVSPSGSPYNEQF

v_gene: TRBV28
j_gene: TRBJ1-5
CDR3aa: ASSFDREYNQPQH

v_gene: TRBV5-1
j_gene: TRBJ2-1
CDR3aa: ASSLGSGESYNEQF

v_gene: TRBV27
j_gene: TRBJ1-1
CDR3aa: ASSLNLQGTTEAF

v_gene: TRBV19
j_gene: TRBJ1-4
CDR3aa: ASSFGLGYEKLF

v_gene: TRBV4-2
j_gene: TRBJ1-5
CDR3aa: ASSQDTGSNQPQH

v_gene: TRBV5-4
j_gene: TRBJ2-1
CDR3aa: ASSRLALAGGPQF

v_gene: TRBV4-3
j_gene: TRBJ2-1
CDR3aa: ASSPNQAGGSYNEQF

v_gene: TRBV10-2
j_gene: TRBJ1-2
CDR3aa: ASSGSFGAMDYGYT

v_gene: TRBV4-1
j_gene: TRBJ2-1
CDR3aa: ASSQGAGGLVYRGEQF

v_gene: TRBV2
j_gene: TRBJ2-3
CDR3aa: AWSRGSDTQY

v_gene: TRBV5-1
j_gene: TRBJ2-5
CDR3aa: ASSPFPYRAETQY

v_gene: TRBV7-9
j_gene: TRBJ2-5
CDR3aa: ASSPGTTGSETQY

v_gene: TRBV5-6
j_gene: TRBJ1-5
CDR3aa: ASSFGGGGLQPQH

v_gene: TRBV5-6
j_gene: TRBJ1-1
CDR3aa: ASSLAGGLLKMNTEAF

v_gene: TRBV9
j_gene: TRBJ1-1
CDR3aa: ASAGTMNTEAF

v_gene: TRBV11-2
j_gene: TRBJ1-1
CDR3aa: ASSLEQGAIAF

v_gene: TRBV6-5
j_gene: TRBJ2-2
CDR3aa: ASSQVNTGELF

v_gene: TRBV2
j_gene: TRBJ1-4
CDR3aa: ASSGGGDEKLF

v_gene: TRBV2
j_gene: TRBJ2-7
CDR3aa: ASSELTYEQY

v_gene: TRBV4-2
j_gene: TRBJ2-1
CDR3aa: ASSQVLRGGEYNEQF

v_gene: TRBV9
j_gene: TRBJ2-1
CDR3aa: ASSSDLSGGYNEQF

v_gene: TRBV7-8
j_gene: TRBJ1-1
CDR3aa: ASSGTEGGTEAF

v_gene: TRBV27
j_gene: TRBJ2-7
CDR3aa: ASSYRDSYEQY

v_gene: TRBV7-9
j_gene: TRBJ2-7
CDR3aa: ASSLKSTGVEQY

v_gene: TRBV19
j_gene: TRBJ1-1
CDR3aa: ASSITGGSEAF

v_gene: TRBV5-6
j_gene: TRBJ2-7
CDR3aa: ASGEGPYEQY

v_gene: TRBV5-6
j_gene: TRBJ2-7
CDR3aa: ASSFRGSSSYEQY

v_gene: TRBV5-8
j_gene: TRBJ2-3
CDR3aa: ASSPIAGESDTQY

v_gene: TRBV6-1
j_gene: TRBJ1-5
CDR3aa: ASSGWWNTQNQPQH

v_gene: TRBV14
j_gene: TRBJ2-2
CDR3aa: ASSHYRGGNTGELF

v_gene: TRBV19
j_gene: TRBJ1-5
CDR3aa: ASRMGQYNQPQH

v_gene: TRBV13
j_gene: TRBJ2-5
CDR3aa: ASSSYSGLGETQY